What follows is one T cell receptor beta chain and its context. The germline gives CDR1 SGDLS, CDR2 YYNGEE. V dropped 0 bases and J dropped 4; count of bases not matched to a gene: 3. The CDR3 runs to 15 residues. Measured with immunoSEQ multiplex PCR; TCRdb has only the in-frame clones, and not every one. This sample has 14,000 or so clones; approximately 69% occur once, and the top ten carry roughly 2.9%. This sample is part of a study of neoadjuvant anti-PD-1 for oral cavity cancer. Documented time point: after neoadjuvant nivolumab, at surgical resection. Sequenced here: PBMCs, sampled after nivolumab (anti-PD-1) treatment. The rearrangement joins TRBV9 to TRBJ1-4; TRBD1 matches at 7 bases. This receptor was identified in a person aged 40 to 85 with oral cavity squamous cell carcinoma. The CDR3 sequence: CASSVAGGFNEKLFF. The CDR3 nucleotides read TGTGCCAGCAGCGTAGCAGGGGGGTTTAATGAAAAACTGTTTTTT.